The entry that follows covers one T cell receptor beta chain sequence. Antigen specificity is unknown. The sample is drawn from a study of T cells in localized non-small cell lung cancer. Findings and caveats of the study: T cell clonality was highest in uninvolved adjacent lung, above tumor.

V lost 0 bases to trimming and J lost 3 bases, with 9 bases between them. The CDR3 is made up of 15 amino acids. The V gene's germline CDR1 is LNHNV and CDR2 YYDKDF (reference sequence). Sequencing was performed with immunoSEQ multiplex PCR; in TCRdb, only in-frame clones are kept and a portion is missing. The sample shows around 26,000 clones, about nine tenths of them seen only once. This receptor was taken from a woman between 40 and 69 years old with stage III lung adenocarcinoma. The chain recombines TRBV15 with TRBJ1-5; D remains unclear. Material: peripheral blood mononuclear cells, obtained before any cancer treatment. CDR3 nucleotide sequence: TGTGCCACCAGCAGAGAGGCTGGTAACAATCAGCCCCAGCATTTT. Translating it yields CATSREAGNNQPQHF.